Reported below is one T cell receptor (beta chain). This clone's antigen is unknown. It has no much larger one-base neighbor in the sample; base qualities were not kept. The immunoSEQ Assay, a bias-controlled multiplex PCR, was used to amplify TCRbeta CDR3 regions from genomic DNA. As for the original processing: Within the assay, amplification of reference gene primers was used to estimate how many nucleated cells each sample contained. To quantify the absolute abundance of each unique TCRbeta CDR3 rearrangement, sequence reads were collapsed and filtered. For each sample, productive Simpson clonality was calculated as the square root of Simpson's diversity index over productive rearrangements. Held by TCRdb, this immuneACCESS table contains in-frame sequences only and omits some clones. Under half of the omission traces to an unresolved V gene where checked; the cause of the rest is unknown. V and J calls and clone size are copied from that table; D and trimming were computed from the DNA. This sample comprises a few hundred thousand clones, 81% of them detected only once. The ten largest clones add up to about 1.2% of the sample.

From the cysteine up to the phenylalanine, the CDR3 has a length of 18 residues. Only CDR3 DNA remains: 54 bases, in frame from the first base. Germline trimming amounts to 2 bases on V and 7 bases on J, with 16 as the count of junction bases outside the gene matches. Based on the germline V gene, the CDR1 and CDR2 sequences are SGHVS and FQNEAQ. These data originate in a study of blood T cell repertoires in COVID-19 (dated by TCRdb to about 2020). Regarding the research as a whole: Samples from collaborators originated in the United States, Italy and Spain and spanned both the acute and convalescent phases of COVID-19. The prospective study material was composed of cDNA or gDNA derived from T cells, B-cell-depleted T cells, or PBMCs. Subjects who had been exposed to COVID-19, were actively infected with it, or had recovered from it provided the deeply sampled blood TCRbeta repertoires that made up the dataset. A freely available public database, intended as a resource for researchers studying the immune response to SARS-CoV-2, is where the repertoires were released. The samples were drawn from the first 160 participants of the ongoing ImmuneRACE study and from 950 to 1,500 subjects provided by 6 global collaborators. A de-identified subject ID, COVID-19 status, age in years and sex were almost always included in the sample metadata. Where available, HLA class I and class II types were obtained from metadata supplied by the sample provider rather than from assay-based typing.

Each collaborating institution followed its own protocols to collect whole blood in K2EDTA tubes. For TCRbeta analysis, collaborator samples were shipped as frozen whole blood, as isolated PBMCs, or as DNA extracted from either sample type. What the research found in general, with its limitations: The quantity of clinical and demographic metadata differed by source and by participant and was supplied without curation.

In this chain, TRBV7-8 is recombined with TRBJ2-2; TRBD1 aligns with 7 central bases. This TCR was sampled from a human donor with acute or convalescent COVID-19. The donor label of this sample is uncertain. Sequencing was performed on peripheral blood. Here is the DNA: TGTGCCAGCAGCTTATTAGGCTCGCAAGGGGGCTCGATCGGGGAGCTGTTTTTT. It encodes CASSLLGSQGGSIGELFF.